This T cell receptor beta chain appears in the sequencing data of a study of cytomegalovirus exposure and HLA in healthy donors. Overall study results and limits: Analysis was performed later, and it showed HLA-associated TCR beta chains to be more clonally expanded than equally common others. As a later analysis showed, a missense DCLRE1C variant was linked to trimming of TCR beta V- and J-genes.

Notes on this clone: Its specificity is unknown.

The ends were cut back, 0 bases at V and 0 bases at J, with 13 bases in the middle. The CDR3 sequence is 17 residues long. The germline V gene has CDR1 SGHKS and CDR2 YYEKEE (reference sequence). Use of 60 Vbeta and 13 Jbeta primers characterized the PCR. The assay was immunoSEQ multiplex PCR, and TCRdb's table has in-frame clones only and misses some. The table has about 73,000 clones, roughly 71% seen once. The genes are TRBV5-5 and TRBJ2-1, with D maybe TRBD2 (6 bases). The sample taken for sequencing was PBMCs. This TCR was recovered from a man in his sixties or seventies in good health and CMV-seronegative. The CDR3 nucleotides are TGTGCCAGCAGCTTGGTTAGCGGAGCGAGCTCCTACAATGAGCAGTTCTTC. Translated: CASSLVSGASSYNEQFF.